Sequencing of this T cell receptor beta chain was carried out in a study of blood T cell repertoires in COVID-19 (dated by TCRdb to about 2020). General notes on the study: Collaborator samples came from the United States, Italy and Spain and covered acute and convalescent phases of COVID-19. The sample metadata nearly always contained a de-identified subject ID, COVID-19 status, age in years and sex. Samples came from the ongoing ImmuneRACE study (first 160 participants) plus 1,254 subjects from 6 global collaborators. The repertoires were released in a freely available public database intended as a resource for research on the immune response to SARS-CoV-2. The prospective study material was composed of cDNA or gDNA derived from T cells, B-cell-depleted T cells, or PBMCs. Subjects who had been exposed to COVID-19, were actively infected with it, or had recovered from it provided the deeply sampled blood TCRbeta repertoires that made up the dataset. Where available, HLA class I and class II types were taken from metadata supplied by the sample provider and were not determined by assay-based typing. Results and caveats for the whole study, not just this receptor: The amount of clinical and demographic metadata varied by source and participant and was provided uncurated.

The immunoSEQ Assay, a bias-controlled multiplex PCR, was used to amplify TCRbeta CDR3 regions from genomic DNA. The paper's data handling went like this. The number of nucleated cells in each sample was estimated by amplification of reference gene primers within the assay. Sequence reads were collapsed and filtered to measure the absolute abundance of every unique TCRbeta CDR3 rearrangement. Productive Simpson clonality was computed per sample as the square root of Simpson's diversity index over productive rearrangements. TCRdb carries this immuneACCESS record with in-frame sequences only. Its versions omit some clonotypes, under half of them owing to an unresolved V gene in the studies checked, with the rest unexplained. V and J calls and clone size are copied from that table; D and trimming were computed from the DNA. Present in this sample are hundreds of thousands of clones, 75% to 90% of which were seen just once. The ten biggest clones cover roughly 8% of the sample.

Relative to germline, V is 3 bases shorter and J is 2 bases shorter, with 9 bases between their ends. Taken from cysteine to phenylalanine, the CDR3 has 14 residues. Of all the DNA, just the CDR3 is kept, 42 bases in frame from base 1. Per the germline V gene, KGHDR is the CDR1 and SFDVKD is the CDR2. In its sample, this clone was seen a few times. Its antigen has not been determined. Base qualities were left out, and no much larger clone turns up one base away. Enrolling through a virtual design, the prospective study's participants ranged in age from about 18 to 89 years and lived across 20 to 30 United States geographic areas. In the prospective study, cohorts were assigned on the basis of participant-reported clinical history obtained from a screening survey and a study questionnaire. ImmuneRACE Cohort 3 recovered participants were defined by two consecutive negative NP/OP PCR tests, healthcare professional clearance, or symptom resolution. In the prospective study, whole blood, serum and a nasopharyngeal or oropharyngeal swab were collected from each participant by mobile phlebotomists. Additional blood draws and questionnaires over a roughly two-month period could optionally be provided by prospective study participants. Blood samples from the prospective study were shipped frozen or at room temperature prior to DNA extraction.

The specimen sequenced was PBMCs or T cells enriched from blood (not recorded which). The source is a woman aged 60-75 years who had recovered from COVID-19. The chain uses TRBV24-1 and TRBJ2-5; TRBD1 is a possible D gene, resting on 5 matching bases. Here the CDR3 is given as CATSDPTAQETQYF. The DNA reads TGTGCCACCAGTGATCCGACAGCTCAAGAGACCCAGTACTTC.